Each of the 8 T cell receptor beta chains below was sequenced from the same sample in a study of glioma-infiltrating T cells. Using RNA template, CDR3s of TCR alpha and beta were amplified with iRepertoire arm-PCR. In TCRdb, the multiplex PCR reads were re-called with MiXCR into one record per CDR3 protein. The data contain 300,000 to 450,000 distinct CDR3 sequences, around 45% of them singletons. The sequenced material came from glioma tissue, nonneoplastic brain tissue, or PBMCs (not recorded which). The receptor set was obtained from a human donor with low-grade glioma or glioblastoma, undergoing nonglioma brain surgery, or in good health (not recorded which).

This clonotype was picked up many times. J is TRBJ2-7 and V is TRBV7-9, with D perhaps matching TRBD1 (5 bases). CDR3 size: 13 residues. Germline assignment: CDR1 SEHNR and CDR2 FQNEAQ (reference sequence). V gave up 4 bases and J gave up 2 bases, with 9 bases separating them. The CDR3 spells CASSSGRAYEQYF. CDR3 in DNA: TGTGCCAGCAGCTCCGGCAGGGCCTACGAGCAGTACTTC. Full variable domain (outside the CDR3, taken from reference TRBV7-9 and TRBJ2-7): DTGVSQNPRHKITKRGQNVTFRCDPISEHNRLYWYRQTLGQGPEFLTYFQNEAQLEKSRLLSDRFSAERPKGSFSTLEIQRTEQGDSAMYLCASSSGRAYEQYFGPGTRLTVT.

This clonotype was picked up many times. This sequence joins TRBV19 and TRBJ1-2, with D unresolved. The CDR3 is made up of 13 amino acids. CDR1 is LNHDA, CDR2 SQIVND, per germline (reference sequence). V lost 6 bases to trimming and J lost 4 bases, with 12 bases between them. The CDR3 coding sequence is TGTGCCAGTAGGGTCTCCGAGGGCTATGGCTACACCTTC. Translation: CASRVSEGYGYTF.

This clonotype was counted only a few times. The V and J genes are TRBV27 and TRBJ2-1; D is perhaps TRBD1 or TRBD2 (6 bases each). The germline V and J ends were trimmed by 1 base and 0 bases, with 10 bases remaining between them. Germline CDR1 MNHEY, CDR2 SMNVEV (reference sequence). The CDR3 is 16 amino acids. CDR3 protein: CASSLFPGASYNEQFF. The CDR3, as DNA: TGTGCCAGCAGTTTATTTCCGGGGGCCTCCTACAATGAGCAGTTCTTC.

The CDR3 bases are TGTGCCAGCACCCCCGGAGGGATGGAGACCCAGTACTTC. Its translation is CASTPGGMETQYF. The chain links TRBV5-4 to TRBJ2-5; D is possibly TRBD2 (6 bases). Germline CDR1 is SGHNT and CDR2 is YYREEE (reference sequence). The V gene lost 6 bases and the J gene lost 5 bases, with 14 bases spanning the gap. This CDR3 spans 13 amino acids.

The rearrangement joins TRBV28 to TRBJ2-1; possible D gene TRBD2, 6 bases. The CDR3 is made up of 16 amino acids. Germline values: CDR1 MDHEN, CDR2 SYDVKM. V lost 5 bases, J lost 3 bases, and 17 bases lay in between. The CDR3 reads CASSNPVVAVYNEQFF. CDR3 bases: TGTGCCAGCAGTAACCCCGTAGTAGCGGTCTACAATGAGCAGTTCTTC.

This clonotype has just a few counts. Written as DNA, the CDR3 is TGTGCCAGCAGGCTACGCGGGGGGCTCTATGGCTACACCTTC. It translates to CASRLRGGLYGYTF. The rearrangement joins TRBV6-1 to TRBJ1-2, with a tentative D call TRBD1 (6 bases). Trimming took off 6 bases at V and 4 bases at J, with 15 bases between the two ends. The V gene's germline CDR1 is MNHNS and CDR2 SASEGT. CDR3 length equals 14 residues.

This clonotype was recorded once. V usage is TRBV12-5 and J usage is TRBJ2-1; maybe TRBD1 (6 bases). The CDR3 is 16 amino acids. Germline lookup yields CDR1 LGHNT and CDR2 FRNRAP. Trimming left V 6 bases short and J 2 bases short, with 17 bases between. The DNA of the CDR3 is TGTGCTAGTGGCCTCCTCAGCGGACAGACCTACAATGAGCAGTTCTTC. Protein sequence: CASGLLSGQTYNEQFF.

Of note for this clonotype: A much larger clone sits a single nucleotide away, making a read error possible. The CDR3 spells CSARGGHNEQYF. Here the CDR3 DNA reads TGCAGTGCTAGGGGGGGACACAATGAGCAGTACTTC. The chain carries TRBV20-1 and TRBJ2-1; D might be TRBD1 or TRBD2, each matching 6 bases. The end of the DNA is better explained by TRBJ2-7, so the J call may be wrong. Germline loops: CDR1 DFQATT, CDR2 SNEGSKA (reference sequence). This CDR3 has 12 amino acids.